The TCR beta chain under discussion was sequenced for a study of blood T cell repertoires in COVID-19. Study at large: Researchers got acute and convalescent COVID-19 samples from the United States, Italy and Spain.

Clinical history as reported by participants underpinned cohort assignment. CDR3 length: 14 amino acids. In germline, CDR1 is MNHEY, CDR2 SVGAGI. V gave up 5 bases and J gave up 2 bases; unmatched junction bases: 4. Produced via immunoSEQ multiplex PCR; TCRdb's table is partial and in-frame only. Of 200,000 to 250,000 clones listed, roughly nine tenths were seen once; the top ten hold just over 2.5%. Sequencing was performed on PBMCs or T cells enriched from blood (not recorded which). This clonotype was sampled from a woman aged 25-40 years who had recovered from COVID-19. J is TRBJ1-2 and V is TRBV6-5; 8 bases fit TRBD1. The CDR3 loop reads CASSTQGENYGYTF. The CDR3 DNA reads TGTGCCAGCAGTACACAGGGGGAGAACTATGGCTACACCTTC.